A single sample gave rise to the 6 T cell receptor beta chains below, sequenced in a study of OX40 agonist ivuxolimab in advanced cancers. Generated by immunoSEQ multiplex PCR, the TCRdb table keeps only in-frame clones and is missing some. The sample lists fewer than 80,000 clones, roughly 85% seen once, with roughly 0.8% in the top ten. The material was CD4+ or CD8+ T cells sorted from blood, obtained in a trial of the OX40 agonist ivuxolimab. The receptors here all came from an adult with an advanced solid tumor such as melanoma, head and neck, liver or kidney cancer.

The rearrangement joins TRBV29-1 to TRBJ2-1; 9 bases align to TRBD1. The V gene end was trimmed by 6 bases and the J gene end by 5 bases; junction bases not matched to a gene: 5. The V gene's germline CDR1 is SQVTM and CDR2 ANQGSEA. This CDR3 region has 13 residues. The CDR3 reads CSVPGQGHNEQFF. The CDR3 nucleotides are TGCAGCGTGCCGGGACAGGGCCACAATGAGCAGTTCTTC.

This CDR3 is CAITGAAGVDNEQFF. The CDR3 bases are TGTGCCATCACCGGGGCAGCGGGGGTGGATAATGAGCAGTTCTTC. This chain uses TRBV10-3 with TRBJ2-1; TRBD2 matches 8 bases. This CDR3 contains 15 residues. Germline V gives CDR1 ENHRY, CDR2 SYGVKD. V shed 7 bases, J shed 7 bases, and the junction held 12 bases outside the gene matches.

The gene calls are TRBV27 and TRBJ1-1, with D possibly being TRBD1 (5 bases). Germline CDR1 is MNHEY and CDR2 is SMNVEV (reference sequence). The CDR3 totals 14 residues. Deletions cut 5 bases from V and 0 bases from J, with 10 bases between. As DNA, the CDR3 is TGTGCCAGCAGTCCGGGACGGATGAACACTGAAGCTTTCTTT. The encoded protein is CASSPGRMNTEAFF.

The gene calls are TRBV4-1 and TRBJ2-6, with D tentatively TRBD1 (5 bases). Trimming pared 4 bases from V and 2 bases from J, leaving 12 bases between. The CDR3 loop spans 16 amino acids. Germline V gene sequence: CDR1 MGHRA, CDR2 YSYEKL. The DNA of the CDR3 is TGCGCCAGCAGCCCTTCCCAAGGGGCTGGGGCCAACGTCCTGACTTTC. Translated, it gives CASSPSQGAGANVLTF.

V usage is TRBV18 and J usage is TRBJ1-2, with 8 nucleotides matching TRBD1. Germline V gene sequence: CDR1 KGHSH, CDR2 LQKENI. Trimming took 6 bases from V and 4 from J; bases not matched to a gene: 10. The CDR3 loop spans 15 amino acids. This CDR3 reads CASSPGDRQFYGYTF. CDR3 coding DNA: TGTGCCAGCTCTCCGGGGGACAGGCAATTCTATGGCTACACCTTC.

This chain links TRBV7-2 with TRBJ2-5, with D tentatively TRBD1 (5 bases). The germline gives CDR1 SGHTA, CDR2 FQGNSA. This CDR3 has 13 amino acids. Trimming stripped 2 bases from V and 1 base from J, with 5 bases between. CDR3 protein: CASSLRGQETQYF. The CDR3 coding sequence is TGTGCCAGCAGCTTAAGGGGCCAAGAGACCCAGTACTTC.